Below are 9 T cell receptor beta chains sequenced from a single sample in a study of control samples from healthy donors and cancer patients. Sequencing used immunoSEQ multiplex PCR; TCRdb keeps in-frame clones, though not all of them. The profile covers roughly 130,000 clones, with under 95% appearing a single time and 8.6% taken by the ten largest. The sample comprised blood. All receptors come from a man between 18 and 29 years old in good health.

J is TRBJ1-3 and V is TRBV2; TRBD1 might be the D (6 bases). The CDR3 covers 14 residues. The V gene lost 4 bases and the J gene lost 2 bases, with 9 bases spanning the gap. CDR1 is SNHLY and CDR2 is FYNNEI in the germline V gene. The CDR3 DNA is TGTGCCAGCAGTGGAACAGGGACTGGAAACACCATATATTTT. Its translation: CASSGTGTGNTIYF.

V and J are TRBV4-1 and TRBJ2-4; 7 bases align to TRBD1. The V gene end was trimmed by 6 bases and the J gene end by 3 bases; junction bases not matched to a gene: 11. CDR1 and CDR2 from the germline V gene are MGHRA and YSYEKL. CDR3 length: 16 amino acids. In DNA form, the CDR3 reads TGCGCCAGCAGTAAACTTGCCGGGACAGACAAAAACATTCAGTACTTC. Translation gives CASSKLAGTDKNIQYF.

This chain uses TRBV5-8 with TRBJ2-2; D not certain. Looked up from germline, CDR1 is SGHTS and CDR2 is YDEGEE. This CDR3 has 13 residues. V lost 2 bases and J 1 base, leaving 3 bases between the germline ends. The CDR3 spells CASSFQNTGELFF. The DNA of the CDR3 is TGTGCCAGCAGCTTTCAGAACACCGGGGAGCTGTTTTTT.

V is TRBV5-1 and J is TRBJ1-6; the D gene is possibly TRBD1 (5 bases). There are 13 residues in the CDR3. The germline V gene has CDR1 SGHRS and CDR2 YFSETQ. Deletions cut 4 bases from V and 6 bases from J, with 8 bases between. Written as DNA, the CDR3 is TGCGCCAGCAGCGGGGACCTTAATTCACCCCTCCACTTT. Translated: CASSGDLNSPLHF.

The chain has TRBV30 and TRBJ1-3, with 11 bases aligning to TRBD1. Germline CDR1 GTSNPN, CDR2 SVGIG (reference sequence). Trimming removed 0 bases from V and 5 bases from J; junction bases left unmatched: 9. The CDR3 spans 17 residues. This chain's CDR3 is CAWSVQGQGERRNTIYF. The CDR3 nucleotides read TGTGCCTGGAGTGTACAGGGACAGGGGGAGAGGAGAAACACCATATATTTT.

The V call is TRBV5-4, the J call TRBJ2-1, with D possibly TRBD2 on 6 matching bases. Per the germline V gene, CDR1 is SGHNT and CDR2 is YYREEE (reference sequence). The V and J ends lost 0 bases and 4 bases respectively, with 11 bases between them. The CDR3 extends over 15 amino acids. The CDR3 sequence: CASSLDPGEYNEQFF. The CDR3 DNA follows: TGTGCCAGCAGCTTGGACCCGGGGGAATACAATGAGCAGTTCTTC.

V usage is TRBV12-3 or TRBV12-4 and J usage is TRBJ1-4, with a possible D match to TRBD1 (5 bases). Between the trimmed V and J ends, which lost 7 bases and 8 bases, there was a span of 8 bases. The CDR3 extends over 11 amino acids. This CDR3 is CASTAGEKLFF. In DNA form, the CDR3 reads TGTGCCAGCACTGCAGGGGAAAAACTGTTTTTT.

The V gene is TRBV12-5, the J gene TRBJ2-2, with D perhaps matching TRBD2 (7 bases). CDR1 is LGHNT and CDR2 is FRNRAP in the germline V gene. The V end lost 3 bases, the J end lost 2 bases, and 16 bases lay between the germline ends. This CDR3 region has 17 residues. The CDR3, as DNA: TGTGCTAGTGGTTTCTCCACGGGGGGCCTTAACACCGGGGAGCTGTTTTTT. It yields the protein CASGFSTGGLNTGELFF.

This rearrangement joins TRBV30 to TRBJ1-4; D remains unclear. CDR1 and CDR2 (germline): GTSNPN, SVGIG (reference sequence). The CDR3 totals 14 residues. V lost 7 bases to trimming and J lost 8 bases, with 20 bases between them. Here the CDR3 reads CAFNGGESREKLFF. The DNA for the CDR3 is TGTGCCTTCAATGGTGGGGAGTCGAGAGAAAAACTGTTTTTT.